The 20 T cell receptor beta chains below were found in one sample sequenced in a study of shared clonotypes between healthy human individuals. Libraries were prepared by immunoSEQ multiplex PCR; TCRdb keeps only in-frame clonotypes and omits some of them. The table lists a few million clones, 85% to 95% of them singletons. Sequenced input: naive CD4+ T cells from PBMCs. Subset described: CD45RA+ positively selected. These receptors were taken from a man younger than 35 in good health. Some clones in this sample may be carry-over from other donors' samples.

This chain uses TRBV27 with TRBJ2-7; D not certain. The CDR3 sequence is 14 residues long. Germline CDR1 and CDR2: MNHEY and SMNVEV (reference sequence). Trimming stripped 6 bases from V and 1 base from J, with 13 bases between. The CDR3 DNA reads TGTGCCAGCAGCCTACTTTTGGGATCCTACGAGCAGTACTTC. It is translated as CASSLLLGSYEQYF.

The chain is built from TRBV5-1 and TRBJ1-2; 10 positions match TRBD1. The trim removed 3 bases at V and 2 bases at J, leaving 22 bases unmatched. Germline loops: CDR1 SGHRS, CDR2 YFSETQ. The CDR3 spans 21 residues. The CDR3 sequence is CASSYWAPGAETGGKNYGYTF. The CDR3 DNA sequence: TGCGCCAGCAGCTACTGGGCCCCTGGGGCGGAGACAGGGGGCAAGAACTATGGCTACACCTTC.

The chain combines TRBV5-4 with TRBJ2-6; 10 bases align to TRBD1. The CDR3 runs to 17 residues. The V gene end was trimmed by 2 bases and the J gene end by 2 bases; junction bases not matched to a gene: 4. Looked up from germline, CDR1 is SGHNT and CDR2 is YYREEE (reference sequence). CDR3 DNA sequence: TGTGCCAGCAGCTTTGGGGGGACAGGGGCTGGGGCCAACGTCCTGACTTTC. It translates to CASSFGGTGAGANVLTF.

This chain's CDR3 is CAISDGRISGANVLTF. For the CDR3, the DNA is TGTGCCATCAGTGATGGACGGATCTCTGGGGCCAACGTCCTGACTTTC. The gene calls are TRBV10-3 and TRBJ2-6, with D uncertain. CDR1 and CDR2 from the germline V gene are ENHRY and SYGVKD. Trimming took off 3 bases at V and 0 bases at J, with 9 bases between the two ends. The CDR3 has 16 residues.

This sequence joins TRBV5-1 and TRBJ2-3; 9 nucleotides match TRBD2. The V gene's germline CDR1 is SGHRS and CDR2 YFSETQ. V was pared by 3 bases and J by 5 bases, with 10 bases of the junction left unmatched. The CDR3 spans 16 residues. As DNA, the CDR3 is TGCGCCAGCAGCTCGGTGACTAGCGGATCTGGAGATACGCAGTATTTT. Encoded protein: CASSSVTSGSGDTQYF.

CDR3 nucleotides: TGTGCCAGCAGTCTCAGGGTTCTTAACTCACCCCTCCACTTT. It is translated as CASSLRVLNSPLHF. The chain employs TRBV27 and TRBJ1-6; D possibly corresponds to TRBD1 (5 bases). V gave up 5 bases and J gave up 10 bases, with 15 bases separating them. CDR3 length equals 14 residues. Germline V gene data show CDR1 as MNHEY and CDR2 as SMNVEV (reference sequence).

This chain joins TRBV28 and TRBJ1-2; TRBD1 matches 9 bases. This CDR3 has 15 amino acids. Losses at the gene ends were 6 bases for V and 5 bases for J; bases not matched to a gene: 10. The germline CDR1 and CDR2 sequences are MDHEN and SYDVKM. The DNA for the CDR3 is TGTGCCAGCAGACAACAGGGGGCTCCAAATTATGGCTACACCTTC. It codes for CASRQQGAPNYGYTF.

This clone appeared a single time. The chain is built from TRBV5-1 and TRBJ2-1; D is possibly TRBD1 (5 bases). The CDR3 has 15 amino acids. V was cut by 4 bases and J by 4 bases, with 15 bases left in between. Per germline, CDR1 SGHRS and CDR2 YFSETQ. CDR3 amino acids: CASSPDGRGYNEQFF. The CDR3 region has the DNA TGCGCCAGCAGCCCAGATGGAAGGGGTTACAATGAGCAGTTCTTC.

The rearrangement links TRBV5-1 to TRBJ1-1, with D possibly matching TRBD1 (6 bases). From germline, CDR1 is SGHRS and CDR2 YFSETQ. V dropped 1 base and J dropped 4 bases, with 14 bases sitting between them. The CDR3 is 15 amino acids. CDR3 in DNA: TGCGCCAGCAGCTTGTCCGGGACATCCAGCACTGAAGCTTTCTTT. Amino acids: CASSLSGTSSTEAFF.

The chain carries TRBV5-4 and TRBJ2-3; D gene ambiguous. Trimming cost V 2 bases and J 6 bases, with 4 bases left between them. This CDR3 is 11 amino acids long. Germline-derived CDR1 and CDR2 are SGHNT and YYREEE (reference sequence). In DNA form, the CDR3 reads TGTGCCAGCAGCTTCTTGGATACGCAGTATTTT. As protein: CASSFLDTQYF. The whole variable domain, filled in from reference TRBV5-4 and TRBJ2-3, reads ETGVTQSPTHLIKTRGQQVTLRCSSQSGHNTVSWYQQALGQGPQFIFQYYREEENGRGNFPPRFSGLQFPNYSSELNVNALELDDSALYLCASSFLDTQYFGPGTRLTVL.

The CDR3: CASSPRLAGRETQYF. The CDR3 DNA reads TGTGCCAGCAGCCCCCGACTAGCGGGAAGAGAGACCCAGTACTTC. The chain uses TRBV7-9 and TRBJ2-5, with 11 bases matching TRBD2. Looked up from germline, CDR1 is SEHNR and CDR2 is FQNEAQ (reference sequence). The CDR3 has 15 amino acids. With 5 bases clipped from V and 4 bases from J, the junction kept 6 bases outside the gene matches.

The rearrangement joins TRBV4-1 to TRBJ2-1; D is ambiguous. V was cut by 5 bases and J by 10 bases, with 24 bases left in between. Germline loops: CDR1 MGHRA, CDR2 YSYEKL. The CDR3 is made up of 16 amino acids. The CDR3: CASSRGESGIPREQFF. The CDR3 DNA sequence: TGCGCCAGCAGCAGAGGCGAGTCGGGCATCCCGAGGGAGCAGTTCTTC.

This clone has just one count. CDR3 residues: CASSSRQGDSYEQYF. CDR3 DNA: TGTGCCAGCAGCTCAAGACAGGGGGACTCCTACGAGCAGTACTTC. The V call is TRBV5-4, the J call TRBJ2-7; TRBD1 agrees at 9 bases. This CDR3 is 15 amino acids long. The V gene's germline CDR1 is SGHNT and CDR2 YYREEE (reference sequence). With 3 bases clipped from V and 0 bases from J, the junction kept 4 bases outside the gene matches.

V usage is TRBV7-2 and J usage is TRBJ1-4; D gene uncertain. CDR1 and CDR2 from the germline V gene are SGHTA and FQGNSA. The V end was cut by 2 bases, the J end by 0 bases, with 10 bases between. This CDR3 comprises 16 residues. DNA of the CDR3: TGTGCCAGCAGCTTAATGCAGGCGACAACTAATGAAAAACTGTTTTTT. This translates into CASSLMQATTNEKLFF.

The chain couples TRBV4-2 to TRBJ1-2, with 9 bases aligning to TRBD1. V was clipped by 1 base and J by 6 bases; unmatched bases: 3. Germline loops: CDR1 LGHNA, CDR2 YNFKEQ. The CDR3 extends over 14 amino acids. CDR3 sequence reads: CASSQARTGDGYTF. In DNA, the CDR3 is TGTGCCAGCAGCCAAGCCCGGACAGGGGATGGCTACACCTTC.

The V gene is TRBV7-2, the J gene TRBJ1-3; a weak D match, TRBD1 (6 bases). The CDR3 contains 18 residues. The V end was cut by 3 bases, the J end by 0 bases, with 18 bases between. CDR1 is SGHTA, CDR2 FQGNSA, per germline. The CDR3 coding sequence is TGTGCCAGCAGCTTCAGAGGGAACAGGGACCACTCTGGAAACACCATATATTTT. Translated: CASSFRGNRDHSGNTIYF. Together with reference TRBV7-2 and TRBJ1-3, the CDR3 gives the full variable domain: GAGVSQSPSNKVTEKGKDVELRCDPISGHTALYWYRQSLGQGLEFLIYFQGNSAPDKSGLPSDRFSAERTGGSVSTLTIQRTQQEDSAVYLCASSFRGNRDHSGNTIYFGEGSWLTVV.

The chain employs TRBV6-6 and TRBJ2-7, with D unclear. This CDR3 region has 15 residues. The V gene's germline CDR1 is MNHNY and CDR2 SVGAGI (reference sequence). The V and J ends lost 6 bases and 7 bases respectively, with 22 bases between them. CDR3 amino acids: CASRPPRGELREQYF. The CDR3 region has the DNA TGTGCCAGCAGACCACCCCGAGGAGAATTGAGGGAGCAGTACTTC.

With respect to this clone: Different DNA sequences within this sample yield the same CDR3. The chain is built from TRBV11-3 and TRBJ1-1; weak D call: TRBD1 (5 bases). This CDR3 spans 14 amino acids. V was clipped by 3 bases and J by 1 base, with 9 bases between them. Germline V gene sequence: CDR1 SGHNT, CDR2 YENEEA. DNA for the CDR3: TGTGCCAGCAGCTTTGGGGGATCGAACACTGAAGCTTTCTTT. This translates into CASSFGGSNTEAFF.

For this clone: This specimen includes other DNA sequences encoding the same CDR3. The rearrangement uses TRBV28 and TRBJ2-7; D is uncertain. The CDR3 covers 12 residues. V was pared by 6 bases and J by 2 bases, with 8 bases between. CDR1 is MDHEN, CDR2 SYDVKM, per germline. In DNA form, the CDR3 reads TGTGCCAGCAGACCGAGTCCCTACGAGCAGTACTTC. Its translation is CASRPSPYEQYF.

The chain is built from TRBV7-3 and TRBJ2-2, with 7 bases that match TRBD1. This CDR3 has 15 amino acids. V dropped 8 bases and J dropped 0; count of bases not matched to a gene: 6. Germline CDR1 reads SGHTA; CDR2 reads FQGTGA. The CDR3 spells CASRRTGANTGELFF. The DNA for the CDR3 is TGTGCCAGCCGCCGGACAGGAGCGAACACCGGGGAGCTGTTTTTT.